This is a list of T cell receptor beta chains from one sample in a study of T cells in Graves' hyperthyroidism and ophthalmopathy. TCRdb reprocessed the multiplex PCR reads via MiXCR and lists one record per CDR3 protein. The data hold 300,000 to 400,000 distinct CDR3 sequences, with roughly 23% observed a single time. The sample consisted of blood. All receptors come from a woman between 45 and 65 years old with Graves' hyperthyroidism. Each CDR3 is given with its conserved first and last residue. The order of the fields is V gene, D gene, J gene, CDR3 protein. A D gene is named only where the DNA matches it firmly.

V: TRBV10-3; D: .; J: TRBJ1-2; CDR3: CAISESPTNYGYTF
V: TRBV3-1; D: .; J: TRBJ1-4; CDR3: CASSQSGTNEKLFF
V: TRBV27; D: .; J: TRBJ1-1; CDR3: CASSSEYIGTEAFF
V: TRBV19; D: .; J: TRBJ2-7; CDR3: CASTPTGQTLLDEQYF
V: TRBV12-3/TRBV12-4; D: .; J: TRBJ2-3; CDR3: CASSLDNTDTQYF
V: TRBV20-1; D: .; J: TRBJ2-1; CDR3: CSARDPSGDSNEQFF
V: TRBV2; D: TRBD1; J: TRBJ2-1; CDR3: CASSERTGNEQFF
V: TRBV3-1; D: .; J: TRBJ1-5; CDR3: CASSQNALGSNQPQHF
V: TRBV20-1; D: TRBD1; J: TRBJ2-1; CDR3: CSARDGTAYNEQFF
V: TRBV10-3; D: .; J: TRBJ2-3; CDR3: CAISVGTTDTQYF
V: TRBV9; D: TRBD2; J: TRBJ2-7; CDR3: CASGGEAGLEQYF
V: TRBV30; D: TRBD2; J: TRBJ2-3; CDR3: CAWALGSGEADTQYF
V: TRBV6-1; D: .; J: TRBJ1-1; CDR3: CASTLDEGLGGEAFF
V: TRBV20-1; D: TRBD2; J: TRBJ2-7; CDR3: CSAKGSGRAYEQYF
V: TRBV10-3; D: TRBD1; J: TRBJ1-5; CDR3: CAIRGQGNQPQHF
V: TRBV19; D: TRBD1; J: TRBJ2-7; CDR3: CASRETGTVTYEQYF
V: TRBV9; D: .; J: TRBJ1-2; CDR3: CASSPGGDYGYTF
V: TRBV6-1; D: TRBD1; J: TRBJ2-3; CDR3: CASREGQGASDTQYF
V: TRBV6-1; D: .; J: TRBJ2-7; CDR3: CASSGRQNYEQYF
V: TRBV7-3; D: .; J: TRBJ2-2; CDR3: CASSSNTGGELFF
V: TRBV6-1; D: TRBD2; J: TRBJ2-3; CDR3: CASSKSGLAPTDTQYF
V: TRBV7-9; D: .; J: TRBJ2-4; CDR3: CASSLNTRGIQYF
V: TRBV5-1; D: .; J: TRBJ2-7; CDR3: CASSLGPSFYEQYF
V: TRBV20-1; D: .; J: TRBJ1-5; CDR3: CSAREMSGPQHF
V: TRBV5-6; D: TRBD2; J: TRBJ2-1; CDR3: CASSWGRGGFNEQFF